These 18 T cell receptor beta chains were sequenced from one sample in a study of T cell responses to AZD1222 COVID-19 vaccine. Using immunoSEQ multiplex PCR, the repertoire was profiled, and TCRdb retains in-frame clones only, with some absent. The table lists over 150,000 clones, 88% of them singletons. The input for sequencing was peripheral blood, taken on day 0 of AZD1222 vaccination. These receptors were collected from an adult in good health.

Comment on this clone: The identical CDR3 is also encoded by other nucleotide sequences in the sample. The chain has TRBV19 and TRBJ1-2, with D unresolved. V dropped 6 bases and J dropped 4 bases, with 12 bases sitting between them. The CDR3 runs 13 residues. Looked up from germline, CDR1 is LNHDA and CDR2 is SQIVND (reference sequence). The CDR3 reads CASSPDGSYGYTF. Here the CDR3 DNA reads TGTGCCAGTAGCCCCGACGGCAGCTATGGCTACACCTTC.

This rearrangement joins TRBV28 to TRBJ1-1; a possible D gene is TRBD1 (5 bases). Looked up from germline, CDR1 is MDHEN and CDR2 is SYDVKM. V was shortened by 3 bases and J by 5 bases, with 13 bases between the two germline ends. This CDR3 comprises 14 residues. In DNA form, the CDR3 reads TGTGCCAGCAGTTTGGGGGGGAGTGGGACTGAAGCTTTCTTT. Its translation is CASSLGGSGTEAFF.

V gene TRBV7-3 combines with J gene TRBJ2-5; no clear D. V was trimmed by 3 bases and J by 5 bases, leaving 10 bases between them. Per the germline V gene, CDR1 is SGHTA and CDR2 is FQGTGA. There are 13 residues in the CDR3. The CDR3 here is CASSFGSSETQYF. Here the CDR3 DNA reads TGTGCCAGCAGCTTCGGCTCCAGCGAGACCCAGTACTTC.

The chain recombines TRBV7-9 with TRBJ2-7, with a weak D call TRBD1 (5 bases). V lost 0 bases, J lost 1 base, and 7 bases lay in between. The CDR3 spans 14 residues. The germline gives CDR1 SEHNR, CDR2 FQNEAQ (reference sequence). CDR3 DNA: TGTGCCAGCAGCTTAGCAGGGGATTCCTACGAGCAGTACTTC. This codes for CASSLAGDSYEQYF.

This clone has a single count. This chain links TRBV7-9 with TRBJ2-7; D gene ambiguous. CDR3 length: 11 amino acids. Germline assignment: CDR1 SEHNR and CDR2 FQNEAQ (reference sequence). V gave up 3 bases and J gave up 6 bases, with 6 bases separating them. The CDR3 DNA follows: TGTGCCAGCAGCTTTTATTCCGAGCAGTACTTC. Translated, it gives CASSFYSEQYF.

The chain joins TRBV25-1 to TRBJ1-1; possibly TRBD1 for D (5 bases). The V gene lost 4 bases and the J gene lost 7 bases, with 10 bases spanning the gap. The CDR3 consists of 12 residues. The germline V gene has CDR1 MGHDK and CDR2 SYGVNS. DNA of the CDR3: TGTGCCAGCAGTGGGGGACGGCTTGAAGCTTTCTTT. It is translated as CASSGGRLEAFF.

Turning to this clone: The same CDR3 is also encoded by other DNA sequences in this sample. The chain carries TRBV7-9 and TRBJ1-4; 10 bases match TRBD1. Trimming at V came to 5 bases and at J to 8 bases, leaving 5 bases not matched to a gene. From germline, CDR1 is SEHNR and CDR2 FQNEAQ (reference sequence). CDR3 size: 14 residues. CDR3 DNA: TGTGCCAGCAGCCTGGGACAGGGGAACGAAAAACTGTTTTTT. Residues: CASSLGQGNEKLFF.

The rearrangement uses TRBV5-4 and TRBJ2-1; D possibly corresponds to TRBD2 (6 bases). The CDR3 has 14 residues. Germline CDR1 is SGHNT and CDR2 is YYREEE (reference sequence). Trimming took 0 bases from V and 7 from J, leaving 11 bases between them. CDR3 protein: CASSLVFGGNEQFF. Written as DNA, the CDR3 is TGTGCCAGCAGCTTGGTGTTCGGAGGGAATGAGCAGTTCTTC.

The genes are TRBV2 and TRBJ2-7, with a tentative D call TRBD2 (7 bases). This CDR3 is 14 amino acids long. CDR1 is SNHLY, CDR2 FYNNEI, per germline. V gave up 9 bases and J gave up 2 bases, with 17 bases separating them. CDR3 bases: TGTGCCAGTGCCACTGCGGGGGCTACCTACGAGCAGTACTTC. This translates into CASATAGATYEQYF.

The chain combines TRBV19 with TRBJ1-2, with D uncertain. The CDR3 runs 15 residues. V lost 0 bases and J lost 2, with 10 bases in between. Germline V CDR1 and CDR2: LNHDA, SQIVND (reference sequence). CDR3 DNA: TGTGCCAGTAGTATAGAGGCCCTCCGCAACTATGGCTACACCTTC. It yields the protein CASSIEALRNYGYTF.

J is TRBJ1-2 and V is TRBV27; unclear D gene. The CDR3 has 12 residues. Germline V CDR1 and CDR2: MNHEY, SMNVEV (reference sequence). Trimming removed 8 bases from V and 2 bases from J, with 9 bases in between. DNA for the CDR3: TGTGCCAGCCGGGCCACGAACTATGGCTACACCTTC. Translated: CASRATNYGYTF.

V usage is TRBV11-3 and J usage is TRBJ2-7; either TRBD1 or TRBD2 may fit D (5 bases each). The CDR3 covers 15 residues. Trimming removed 2 bases at V and 4 bases at J, with 15 bases between. The germline gives CDR1 SGHNT, CDR2 YENEEA. In DNA, the CDR3 is TGTGCCAGCAGCTTAAATCCGGGGCCGGGTTACGAGCAGTACTTC. Translated, it gives CASSLNPGPGYEQYF. Supplemented by reference TRBV11-3 and TRBJ2-7, the full variable domain reads EAGVVQSPRYKIIEKKQPVAFWCNPISGHNTLYWYLQNLGQGPELLIRYENEEAVDDSQLPKDRFSAERLKGVDSTLKIQPAELGDSAVYLCASSLNPGPGYEQYFGPGTRLTVT.

V usage is TRBV18 and J usage is TRBJ1-6; D unresolved. The CDR3 spans 15 residues. Trimming shortened V by 6 bases and J by 0 bases, and 9 bases separated the two germline ends. From germline, CDR1 is KGHSH and CDR2 LQKENI. The CDR3 DNA reads TGTGCCAGCTCTGTTTTGAGCTCCTATAATTCACCCCTCCACTTT. This encodes CASSVLSSYNSPLHF. The whole variable domain, remainder taken from reference TRBV18 and TRBJ1-6, is NAGVMQNPRHLVRRRGQEARLRCSPMKGHSHVYWYRQLPEEGLKFMVYLQKENIIDESGMPKERFSAEFPKEGPSILRIQQVVRGDSAAYFCASSVLSSYNSPLHFGNGTRLTVT.

The CDR3 reads CASSPPNTATNEKLFF. In DNA form, the CDR3 reads TGTGCCAGCTCACCACCGAACACGGCAACTAATGAAAAACTGTTTTTT. V usage is TRBV18 and J usage is TRBJ1-4; D is undetermined. The CDR3 covers 16 residues. V was shortened by 0 bases and J by 0 bases, with 8 bases between the two germline ends. CDR1 and CDR2 from the germline V gene are KGHSH and LQKENI.

The chain employs TRBV11-2 and TRBJ2-1; possible D gene TRBD1, 6 bases. V was trimmed by 0 bases and J by 9 bases, leaving 12 bases between them. Germline V lookup: CDR1 SGHAT, CDR2 FQNNGV. The CDR3 has 14 residues. The CDR3 region has the DNA TGTGCCAGCAGCTTAGATGGGCCCAGGGGTGAGCAGTTCTTC. Encoded protein: CASSLDGPRGEQFF.

The chain joins TRBV13 to TRBJ1-2; 7 bases fit TRBD1. CDR3 length: 14 amino acids. The ends lost 5 bases at V and 4 bases at J; junction bases unmatched: 7. Germline V CDR1 and CDR2: PRHDT, FYEKMQ (reference sequence). CDR3: CASSPGTAPYGYTF. The CDR3 DNA reads TGTGCCAGCAGCCCCGGGACAGCGCCCTATGGCTACACCTTC.

This chain links TRBV7-2 with TRBJ2-7, with TRBD2 matching over 14 bases. Germline V gene lookup returns CDR1 SGHTA and CDR2 FQGNSA. V lost 1 base and J lost 0; bases outside the gene matches: 5. The CDR3 runs to 18 residues. The CDR3 loop is CASSLVRLAGGNSYEQYF. The CDR3 DNA reads TGTGCCAGCAGCTTAGTGCGACTAGCGGGGGGGAACTCCTACGAGCAGTACTTC.

This chain links TRBV7-2 with TRBJ1-1, with D hard to call. Germline loops: CDR1 SGHTA, CDR2 FQGNSA. The CDR3 is 15 residues long. The V end was cut by 3 bases, the J end by 6 bases, with 17 bases between. The CDR3 is CASSFMDPYRPEAFF. The CDR3 region has the DNA TGTGCCAGCAGCTTTATGGATCCCTACAGACCTGAAGCTTTCTTT.